Here is one TCR beta chain with its context. Trimming removed 4 bases at V and 4 bases at J, with 19 bases between. Germline values: CDR1 SQVTM, CDR2 ANQGSEA. This CDR3 has 15 amino acids. The data were taken from a study of chemoradiotherapy in HPV16-positive cancers. Libraries were prepared by immunoSEQ multiplex PCR; TCRdb keeps only in-frame clonotypes and omits some of them. Of roughly 19,000 clones in the sample, around 84% are singletons; the top ten hold over 3.5%. Over chemoradiotherapy, repertoires were sampled more than once. This specimen was blood, taken from a patient who underwent chemoradiotherapy. The clonotype was recovered from a human donor with HPV-associated anogenital cancer. The V call is TRBV29-1, the J call TRBJ1-2; D may be TRBD1 (6 bases). DNA of the CDR3: TGCAGCGTTGTTTTGGGGGGGCAGTCCGTCTATGGCTACACCTTC. Protein sequence: CSVVLGGQSVYGYTF.